The clone carrying this T cell receptor (beta chain) was found a few times. V was trimmed by 1 base and J by 0 bases, leaving 10 bases between them. The CDR3 sequence is 15 residues long. CDR1 LNHDA and CDR2 SQIVND come from the germline V gene (reference sequence). This sample was included in a study of OX40 agonist ivuxolimab in advanced cancers. Profiling relied on immunoSEQ multiplex PCR, and the TCRdb table lists in-frame clones only, not all of them. Here the sample spans about 85,000 clones, roughly four fifths being singletons. J is TRBJ2-7 and V is TRBV19; TRBD1 is a possible D gene (6 bases). Here the sequenced sample was CD4+ or CD8+ T cells sorted from blood, taken in a trial of the OX40 agonist ivuxolimab. The clonotype was recovered from an adult with an advanced solid tumor such as melanoma, head and neck, liver or kidney cancer. CDR3 amino acids: CASSIGTGSSYEQYF. The DNA of the CDR3 is TGTGCCAGTAGTATAGGAACAGGGTCCTCCTACGAGCAGTACTTC.